Sequencing of this T cell receptor (beta chain) was carried out in a study of T cells in localized non-small cell lung cancer (dated by TCRdb to 2018 to 2020). For context, the study as a whole: The study examined T cell repertoires in roughly 240 patients with early-stage NSCLC and compared tumors with uninvolved tumor-adjacent lungs. The mean age of the NSCLC patients was less than 70 years, with 130 or so men and about a hundred women. The cohort comprised 236 treatment-naïve NSCLC patients with resected, localized lung tumors.

At diagnosis, peripheral blood, uninvolved tumor-adjacent lung and tumor were collected and stored as a combination of fresh-frozen and FFPE material. For TCR repertoire profiling, the blood samples were analyzed as peripheral blood mononuclear cells. As concerns this clone: Its specific antigen is unknown. Base quality data are lacking; no much larger clone is found one base away.

Based on the germline V gene (reference sequence), the CDR1 and CDR2 sequences are SGHNT and YYREEE. The CDR3 runs 13 residues from the cysteine to the phenylalanine. Of the read, only the CDR3 DNA is kept; its 39 bases are in frame from base 1. V is cut back by 0 bases and J by 6 bases, with 2 bases in the junction unmatched. The immunoSEQ Assay was used to sequence TCR beta CDR3 regions from DNA. Regarding the original processing steps: T cell density was computed as TCR beta template counts normalized to usable DNA estimated by amplifying housekeeping genes. Richness was estimated with the preseqR package, extrapolating to 400,000 templates for PBMC samples and 120,000 templates for tissue samples. Clonality was defined by subtracting Pielou's evenness from one. To identify tissue-enriched TCRs, differential abundance testing was run on productive amino-acid clonotypes with a minimum total count of 5 and an alpha of 0.1. The Jaccard Index and the Morisita Overlap Index were used to quantify repertoire overlap between compartments. GLIPH grouped TCR beta CDR3s together with public tetramer-defined viral CDR3s, and a viral motif had to include at least three viral sequences and show V-gene enrichment. This immuneACCESS table, as held by TCRdb, lists in-frame sequences with V and J called but not all clones. Of the missing ones, under half trace to an unresolved V gene in checked studies; the others have no known cause. V and J calls and clone size follow that table, whereas D and trimming were derived from the DNA. Here the sample has roughly 15,000 clones; 70% to 90% occur a single time. The ten most abundant clones make up roughly 20% of the sample.

Paper-wide results and their limitations: Since the design was exploratory, TCR variables were selected using unadjusted p-values with no false-discovery rate correction. Multi-region tumor sequencing was not performed, so intratumor heterogeneity could not be excluded. A median of roughly 60 of the top 100 tumor clones were detected in paired uninvolved adjacent lung, and approximately 28 of these tumor clones were also found among the top 100 clones of the paired uninvolved adjacent lung. The highest T cell clonality was observed in uninvolved tumor-adjacent lung, where clonality exceeded that of tumor, suggesting that antigenic responses were more focused in uninvolved tumor-adjacent lung. Higher T cell density in blood was associated with longer overall survival, whereas higher clonality in adjacent lung was associated with shorter survival.

This sample comprised peripheral blood, obtained before any cancer treatment. This chain is built from TRBV5-4 and TRBJ1-2; a stretch of 7 junction bases matches TRBD1. The TCR originated in a male donor aged 60 or over with stage I lung adenocarcinoma. The DNA reads as follows: TGTGCCAGCAGCTTGGTAGGGGGCGATGGCTACACCTTC. It translates as CASSLVGGDGYTF.